One and the same sample provided the 21 T cell receptor beta chains below, sequenced in a study of beta chain features in type 1 diabetes. Overall study findings and caveats: The study found moderately but significantly shorter TCRB CDR3s in all four CD4+ subsets of Type 1 diabetes patients.

Expressed TCRB transcripts were sequenced after all isolated RNA was converted to cDNA. TCRdb keeps only in-frame clones here, not all; method: immunoSEQ multiplex PCR. Of 150,000 to 200,000 clones listed, just over 8% are singletons. The antigens these receptors bind are not known. Sequencing was carried out using central memory CD4+ T cells from blood. These receptors were obtained from a woman under 30 with type 1 diabetes.

This clone was observed a few times. The rearrangement links TRBV30 to TRBJ2-5; 7 bases agree with TRBD2. Germline V gives CDR1 GTSNPN, CDR2 SVGIG (reference sequence). This CDR3 is 12 amino acids long. J gave up 8 bases and V 3 bases, and 6 bases lay outside the gene matches. In DNA form, the CDR3 reads TGTGCCTGGAGGGGACTACGTAGAACCCAGTACTTC. It codes for CAWRGLRRTQYF. Variable domain in full (rest from reference TRBV30 and TRBJ2-5): SQTIHQWPATLVQPVGSPLSLECTVEGTSNPNLYWYRQAAGRGLQLLFYSVGIGQISSEVPQNLSASRPQDRQFILSSKKLLLSDSGFYLCAWRGLRRTQYFGPGTRLLVL.

This clone was seen a few times. The chain combines TRBV4-3 with TRBJ2-1; TRBD2 matches 11 bases. Losses at the gene ends were 0 bases for V and 7 bases for J; bases not matched to a gene: 8. From germline, CDR1 is LGHNA and CDR2 YSLEER. The CDR3 covers 17 residues. The CDR3 region is CASSQDLLTSGANEQFF. In DNA form, the CDR3 reads TGCGCCAGCAGCCAAGACCTATTGACTAGCGGGGCAAATGAGCAGTTCTTC.

The sample holds a few counts of this clone. J is TRBJ2-5 and V is TRBV27; 9 nucleotides line up with TRBD1. V lost 4 bases to trimming and J lost 2 bases; unmatched junction nucleotides: 8. CDR3 size: 16 residues. Per germline, CDR1 MNHEY and CDR2 SMNVEV (reference sequence). In DNA, the CDR3 is TGTGCCAGCAGTTATAGGACAGGGGATCCACAAGAGACCCAGTACTTC. Translating gives CASSYRTGDPQETQYF.

The rearrangement links TRBV5-5 to TRBJ1-1; D may be TRBD1 (6 bases). This CDR3 has 13 residues. Trimming took 4 bases from V and 3 from J, leaving 10 bases between them. CDR1 is SGHKS, CDR2 YYEKEE, per germline (reference sequence). CDR3 in amino acids: CASSRGGYTEAFF. CDR3 bases: TGTGCCAGCAGCCGAGGGGGATACACTGAAGCTTTCTTT.

The chain recombines TRBV9 with TRBJ2-3; D might be TRBD2 (5 bases). This CDR3 is 17 amino acids long. Trimming took off 0 bases at V and 2 bases at J, with 16 bases between the two ends. In germline, CDR1 is SGDLS, CDR2 YYNGEE. The CDR3 sequence is CASSVEREIVYTDTQYF. CDR3 nucleotide sequence: TGTGCCAGCAGCGTAGAAAGGGAGATCGTATACACAGATACGCAGTATTTT.

This clone was seen a handful of times. The V call is TRBV27, the J call TRBJ1-2; TRBD1 agrees at 9 bases. V dropped 6 bases and J dropped 5; count of bases not matched to a gene: 7. The CDR3 is 14 amino acids. Germline V gene sequence: CDR1 MNHEY, CDR2 SMNVEV (reference sequence). The CDR3 region has the DNA TGTGCCAGCAGAACCCAGGGACAGGGATATGGCTACACCTTC. Translating gives CASRTQGQGYGYTF.

In this sample, this clone turned up a few times. Different DNA sequences within this sample yield the same CDR3. The chain uses TRBV29-1 and TRBJ2-5; 8 nucleotides agree with TRBD1. The J segment lost 5 bases and the V segment lost 3 bases, leaving 5 bases of the junction unmatched. The CDR3 contains 13 residues. CDR1 is SQVTM, CDR2 ANQGSEA, per germline. Here the CDR3 reads CSVERTGPETQYF. Written as DNA, the CDR3 is TGCAGCGTTGAGCGGACAGGGCCTGAGACCCAGTACTTC.

This clone was picked up a small number of times. This sequence joins TRBV5-1 and TRBJ1-2; D is unclear. The CDR3 is 14 amino acids. The germline gives CDR1 SGHRS, CDR2 YFSETQ. Trimming took 0 bases from V and 6 from J, leaving 12 bases between them. The CDR3 spells CASSLAGEFDGYTF. The CDR3, as DNA: TGCGCCAGCAGCTTGGCCGGGGAATTCGATGGCTACACCTTC.

The chain carries TRBV7-2 and TRBJ2-5, with 8 bases matching TRBD2. The CDR3 extends over 16 amino acids. V trimming: 2 bases; J trimming: 7 bases; junction bases outside the gene matches: 12. Germline loops: CDR1 SGHTA, CDR2 FQGNSA. CDR3 DNA sequence: TGTGCCAGCAGCTTATCGGCGGGAGGTAAACCCCGGACCCAGTACTTC. The encoded protein is CASSLSAGGKPRTQYF.

The V call is TRBV5-6, the J call TRBJ1-2; unclear D gene. Looked up from germline, CDR1 is SGHDT and CDR2 is YYEEEE. V was clipped by 0 bases and J by 8 bases, with 5 bases between them. CDR3 length: 11 amino acids. The CDR3 coding sequence is TGTGCCAGCAGCTTGGAGAGGGGCTACACCTTC. Amino acid sequence: CASSLERGYTF.

This clone was seen a few times. V is TRBV27 and J is TRBJ1-5, with TRBD1 as a possible D gene (6 bases). The CDR3 runs 14 residues. V was shortened by 1 base and J by 9 bases, with 13 bases between the two germline ends. Germline lookup yields CDR1 MNHEY and CDR2 SMNVEV (reference sequence). This CDR3 is CASSLYQGQRPQHF. The DNA of the CDR3 is TGTGCCAGCAGTTTATATCAGGGGCAGAGGCCCCAGCATTTT.

V is TRBV13 and J is TRBJ2-5; 10 bases are shared with TRBD1. The CDR3 is made up of 14 amino acids. V lost 4 bases and J lost 8; bases outside the gene matches: 7. CDR1 PRHDT and CDR2 FYEKMQ come from the germline V gene (reference sequence). CDR3 sequence reads: CASSSLRDRGTQYF. As DNA, the CDR3 is TGTGCCAGCAGCTCCCTCCGGGACAGGGGAACCCAGTACTTC.

CDR3 residues: CASSGRGDGTDTQYF. CDR3 nucleotides: TGCGCCAGCAGCGGGAGGGGTGATGGCACAGATACGCAGTATTTT. The rearrangement uses TRBV5-1 and TRBJ2-3; TRBD2 aligns across 7 bases. CDR3 length: 15 residues. V dropped 4 bases and J dropped 1; count of bases not matched to a gene: 6. CDR1 SGHRS and CDR2 YFSETQ come from the germline V gene. The entire variable domain, with the rest obtained from reference TRBV5-1 and TRBJ2-3, is as follows: KAGVTQTPRYLIKTRGQQVTLSCSPISGHRSVSWYQQTPGQGLQFLFEYFSETQRNKGNFPGRFSGRQFSNSRSEMNVSTLELGDSALYLCASSGRGDGTDTQYFGPGTRLTVL.

This clone was observed a handful of times. J is TRBJ2-7 and V is TRBV9; D is possibly TRBD1 (6 bases). The CDR3 length is 15 residues. Germline loops: CDR1 SGDLS, CDR2 YYNGEE. V was shortened by 2 bases and J by 3 bases, with 15 bases between the two germline ends. CDR3 residues: CASSVCRDTNYEQYF. The CDR3 coding sequence is TGTGCCAGCAGCGTTTGCCGGGACACCAACTACGAGCAGTACTTC.

This clone has only a few counts. This chain links TRBV4-1 with TRBJ1-5; 7 bases map to TRBD1. This CDR3 spans 15 amino acids. CDR1 is MGHRA, CDR2 YSYEKL, per germline. J lost 5 bases, V lost 4 bases, and 8 bases had no gene match. The CDR3 here is CASSRGGDSYQPQHF. For the CDR3, the DNA is TGCGCCAGCAGCCGGGGTGGGGACAGCTATCAGCCCCAGCATTTT.

This clone was picked up a small number of times. V and J are TRBV11-3 and TRBJ2-5, with 8 bases identical to TRBD2. The CDR3 length is 13 residues. With V trimmed by 5 bases and J by 5 bases, 4 bases remained unmatched. Germline CDR1 is SGHNT and CDR2 is YENEEA. The CDR3 protein is CASSQPGGETQYF. Written as DNA, the CDR3 is TGTGCCAGCAGCCAACCGGGGGGGGAGACCCAGTACTTC.

In this sample, this clone turned up a few times. The J gene is TRBJ2-6, the V gene TRBV7-2; D uncertain. V was shortened by 1 base and J by 3 bases, with 7 bases between the two germline ends. CDR3 length: 15 amino acids. Germline lookup yields CDR1 SGHTA and CDR2 FQGNSA. CDR3 sequence: CASSLGGGGANVLTF. Written as DNA, the CDR3 is TGTGCCAGCAGCTTAGGTGGCGGTGGGGCCAACGTCCTGACTTTC. Full variable domain (remainder filled in from reference TRBV7-2 and TRBJ2-6): GAGVSQSPSNKVTEKGKDVELRCDPISGHTALYWYRQSLGQGLEFLIYFQGNSAPDKSGLPSDRFSAERTGGSVSTLTIQRTQQEDSAVYLCASSLGGGGANVLTFGAGSRLTVL.

This clone came up a few times. The J gene is TRBJ2-3, the V gene TRBV9, with a weak D call TRBD1 (5 bases). V shed 0 bases and J shed 4 bases, with 12 bases lying between them. Germline CDR1 reads SGDLS; CDR2 reads YYNGEE. The CDR3 is made up of 15 amino acids. DNA for the CDR3: TGTGCCAGCAGCGTAGGATCAGGGAAAGCAGATACGCAGTATTTT. Its translation: CASSVGSGKADTQYF.

The V and J genes are TRBV13 and TRBJ2-7, with TRBD2 matching over 9 bases. Germline lookup yields CDR1 PRHDT and CDR2 FYEKMQ (reference sequence). The ends lost 2 bases at V and 7 bases at J; junction bases unmatched: 9. The CDR3 consists of 15 residues. CDR3 protein: CASSLPLAGAGEQYF. Written as DNA, the CDR3 is TGTGCCAGCAGCTTACCCTTAGCGGGAGCGGGAGAGCAGTACTTC.

The rearrangement links TRBV2 to TRBJ1-2; no firm D call. The CDR3 has 14 residues. CDR1 is SNHLY and CDR2 is FYNNEI in the germline V gene. The germline V and J ends were trimmed by 5 bases and 7 bases, with 17 bases remaining between them. CDR3 bases: TGTGCCAGCAGTATGGCCGATCCGGAGGGTGGCTACACCTTC. Protein product: CASSMADPEGGYTF. Using reference TRBV2 and TRBJ1-2 for the parts outside the CDR3, the full variable domain is EPEVTQTPSHQVTQMGQEVILRCVPISNHLYFYWYRQILGQKVEFLVSFYNNEISEKSEIFDDQFSVERPDGSNFTLKIRSTKLEDSAMYFCASSMADPEGGYTFGSGTRLTVV.

V and J are TRBV7-2 and TRBJ1-4, with a tentative D call TRBD1 (5 bases). V was cut by 5 bases and J by 7 bases, with 8 bases left in between. The V gene's germline CDR1 is SGHTA and CDR2 FQGNSA. This CDR3 contains 12 residues. The DNA for the CDR3 is TGTGCCAGCAGCATTCAGGGTGAAAAACTGTTTTTT. This gives the protein CASSIQGEKLFF. Using reference TRBV7-2 and TRBJ1-4 for the parts outside the CDR3, the full variable domain is GAGVSQSPSNKVTEKGKDVELRCDPISGHTALYWYRQSLGQGLEFLIYFQGNSAPDKSGLPSDRFSAERTGGSVSTLTIQRTQQEDSAVYLCASSIQGEKLFFGSGTQLSVL.